Listed below are T cell receptor beta chains from one sample, sequenced in a study of shared clonotypes between healthy human individuals. The repertoire was sequenced with immunoSEQ multiplex PCR; TCRdb's copy has only in-frame clones and lacks some. Of approximately 1.5 million clones listed, approximately 98% are singletons. The sample comprised naive CD4+ T cells sorted from blood. The receptors originated from a man aged 25 to 40 in good health. Both conserved end residues are part of each CDR3. The order of the fields is D gene, J gene, V gene, clone size, CDR3 DNA, CDR3 protein. The D gene is left open where the match is weak. Clone size is stated in some rows and not others, as once, few, many or a class when expanded.

>TRBD2|TRBJ2-3|TRBV11-2|NA
TGTGCCAGCAGCTTAATAGCGGGGGTTTCAGATACGCAGTATTTT
CASSLIAGVSDTQYF
>NA|TRBJ2-7|TRBV5-1|NA
TGCGCCAGCAGCTTGGTTGTAGGGCTGGGTTGGCGGACCTCCTACGAGCAGTACTTC
CASSLVVGLGWRTSYEQYF
>NA|TRBJ1-4|TRBV20-1|NA
TGCAGTGCTAGAGATTCAGAAAAACTGTTTTTT
CSARDSEKLFF
>NA|TRBJ2-7|TRBV18|NA
TGTGCCAGCTCACTTCAGGCCTCCTACGAGCAGTACTTC
CASSLQASYEQYF
>NA|TRBJ1-5|TRBV6-5|once
TGTGCCAGCAGTTATGGGGGGCGGGATCAGCCCCAGCATTTT
CASSYGGRDQPQHF
>NA|TRBJ2-1|TRBV18|NA
TGTGCCAGCTCACTAAACGGTGGCAATGAGCAGTTCTTC
CASSLNGGNEQFF
>TRBD1|TRBJ2-2|TRBV5-1|NA
TGCGCCAGCAGCTTGAGACAGGGAAGTACCGGGGAGCTGTTTTTT
CASSLRQGSTGELFF
>NA|TRBJ2-3|TRBV29-1|NA
TGCAGCGTTGAAGATTTGCCAACAGATACGCAGTATTTT
CSVEDLPTDTQYF
>NA|TRBJ2-3|TRBV5-4|NA
TGTGCCAGCAGCCGATATAATTTACCCACAGATACGCAGTATTTT
CASSRYNLPTDTQYF
>TRBD2|TRBJ2-4|TRBV14|NA
TGTGCCAGCAGCCAATCAATCGGACTAGCGGGAGCCAAAAACATTCAGTACTTC
CASSQSIGLAGAKNIQYF
>NA|TRBJ1-3|TRBV18|NA
TGTGCCAGCACAACGGGTTTCGGAGACTACTCTGGAAACACCATATATTTT
CASTTGFGDYSGNTIYF
>NA|TRBJ2-5|TRBV29-1|NA
TGCAGCGTTAACGACGGAGAAGAGACCCAGTACTTC
CSVNDGEETQYF
>NA|TRBJ2-3|TRBV19|NA
TGTGCCAGTAGTATAGCGTGGGCAGATACGCAGTATTTT
CASSIAWADTQYF
>TRBD2|TRBJ2-1|TRBV5-1|once
TGCGCCAGCAGCTTCAACGGGAGGGCCGGTGGGGAGCAGTTCTTC
CASSFNGRAGGEQFF
>NA|TRBJ1-5|TRBV28|once
TGTGCCAGCAGTTTAAGGGGGACCTATCAGCCCCAGCATTTT
CASSLRGTYQPQHF
>NA|TRBJ1-2|TRBV5-1|NA
TGCGCCAGCAGCTTGATACCCCCGTCCGGCGGCTACACCTTC
CASSLIPPSGGYTF
>NA|TRBJ2-3|TRBV11-3|NA
TGTGCCAGCAGCCGCGGAACAGGGAGCACAGATACGCAGTATTTT
CASSRGTGSTDTQYF
>NA|TRBJ2-7|TRBV6-1|NA
TGTGCCAGCAGTGCTGGGTTTTCCTACGAGCAGTACTTC
CASSAGFSYEQYF
>TRBD1|TRBJ2-1|TRBV5-4|NA
TGTGCCAGCAGCTTGCCAGGACAGGGGTACAATGAGCAGTTCTTC
CASSLPGQGYNEQFF
>NA|TRBJ2-5|TRBV7-9|NA
TGTGCCAGCAGCTTAGCGGGTTATCAAGAGACCCAGTACTTC
CASSLAGYQETQYF
>NA|TRBJ2-7|TRBV6-1|NA
TGTGCCAGCTCAATCCTACGTTCCTACGAGCAGTACTTC
CASSILRSYEQYF
>TRBD1|TRBJ2-5|TRBV2|NA
TGTGCCAGCAGTGAAATGGACAGGGTGGGGGAGACCCAGTACTTC
CASSEMDRVGETQYF
>TRBD1|TRBJ2-5|TRBV6-5|NA
TGTGCCAGCAGTTACTGGGGACAGGGGACCCAAGAGACCCAGTACTTC
CASSYWGQGTQETQYF
>TRBD2|TRBJ2-5|TRBV9|NA
TGTGCCAGCAGCGTAGGAAACGGACTAGTGATAGAGACCCAGTACTTC
CASSVGNGLVIETQYF
>NA|TRBJ2-3|TRBV19|NA
TGTGCCATCTCAAGGTCTTGGGCTACAGATACGCAGTATTTT
CAISRSWATDTQYF
>TRBD2|TRBJ2-1|TRBV18|NA
TGTGCCAGCTCACGGGGGTCTAGCGGGGTAGTCAATGAGCAGTTCTTC
CASSRGSSGVVNEQFF
>NA|TRBJ1-1|TRBV11-2|NA
TGTGCCAGCAGCTCCCCGCGGGGCACTGAAGCTTTCTTT
CASSSPRGTEAFF